The count of the clone carrying this T cell receptor beta chain is one. Indicated treatment: 15 to 20 received Ad26.COV2.S at low or high dose, single or two shots; several received placebo; per-sample allocation not given. Sampling was performed 63 days after the first vaccine or placebo injection. These data are taken from a study of Ad26.COV2.S vaccination and SARS-CoV-2 variants. The table came from immunoSEQ multiplex PCR; TCRdb's copy has only in-frame clones and leaves some out. The sample has 200,000 to 250,000 clones, 88% seen once. The CDR3 is 21 residues long. The germline V gene encodes CDR1 MDHEN and CDR2 SYDVKM. The trim removed 4 bases at V and 2 bases at J, leaving 20 bases unmatched.

The chain combines TRBV28 with TRBJ2-7, with 13 bases that match TRBD2. Here the sequenced sample was peripheral blood, taken in a trial of Ad26.COV2.S vaccine versus placebo. The TCR was taken from a person between 18 and 65 years old who received the Ad26.COV2.S COVID-19 vaccine or a placebo. The CDR3 sequence: CASSSIFGLTSGRAQPYEQYF. The CDR3 DNA sequence: TGTGCCAGCAGTTCGATATTCGGCCTAACTAGCGGGAGGGCCCAGCCCTACGAGCAGTACTTC.